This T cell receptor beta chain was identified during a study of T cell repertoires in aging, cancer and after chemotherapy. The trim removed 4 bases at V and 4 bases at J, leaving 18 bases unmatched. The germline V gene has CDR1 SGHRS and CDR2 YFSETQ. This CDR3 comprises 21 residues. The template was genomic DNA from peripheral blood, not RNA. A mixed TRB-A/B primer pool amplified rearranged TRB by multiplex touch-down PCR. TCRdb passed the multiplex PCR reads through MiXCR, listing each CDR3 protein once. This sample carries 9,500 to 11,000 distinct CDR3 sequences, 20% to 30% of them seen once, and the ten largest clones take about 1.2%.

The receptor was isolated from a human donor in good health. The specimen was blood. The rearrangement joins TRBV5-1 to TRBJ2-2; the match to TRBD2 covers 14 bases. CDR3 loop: CASSPTPSGTSGGLGTGELFF. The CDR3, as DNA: TGCGCCAGCAGCCCAACCCCCTCCGGGACTAGCGGGGGCCTTGGCACCGGGGAGCTGTTTTTT.